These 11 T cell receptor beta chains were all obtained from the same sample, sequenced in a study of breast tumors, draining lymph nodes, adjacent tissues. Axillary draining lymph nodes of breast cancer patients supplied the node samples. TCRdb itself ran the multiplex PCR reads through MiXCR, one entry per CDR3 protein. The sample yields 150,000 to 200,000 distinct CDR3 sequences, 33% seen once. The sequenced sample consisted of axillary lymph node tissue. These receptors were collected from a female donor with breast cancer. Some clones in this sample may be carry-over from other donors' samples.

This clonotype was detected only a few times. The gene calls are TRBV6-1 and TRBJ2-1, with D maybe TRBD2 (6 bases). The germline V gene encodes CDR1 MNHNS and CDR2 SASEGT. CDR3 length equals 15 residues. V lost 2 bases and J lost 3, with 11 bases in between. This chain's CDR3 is CASSELAADYNEQFF. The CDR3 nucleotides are TGTGCCAGCAGTGAATTAGCGGCGGACTACAATGAGCAGTTCTTC.

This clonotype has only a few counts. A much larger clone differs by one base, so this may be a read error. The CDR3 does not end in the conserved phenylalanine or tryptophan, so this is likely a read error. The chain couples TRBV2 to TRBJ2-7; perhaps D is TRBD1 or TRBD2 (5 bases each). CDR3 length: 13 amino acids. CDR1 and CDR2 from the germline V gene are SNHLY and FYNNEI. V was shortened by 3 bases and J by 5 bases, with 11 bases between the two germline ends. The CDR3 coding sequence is TGTGCCAGCAGTGATGAGGGGACGGACGAGCAGTACCTC. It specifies CASSDEGTDEQYL.

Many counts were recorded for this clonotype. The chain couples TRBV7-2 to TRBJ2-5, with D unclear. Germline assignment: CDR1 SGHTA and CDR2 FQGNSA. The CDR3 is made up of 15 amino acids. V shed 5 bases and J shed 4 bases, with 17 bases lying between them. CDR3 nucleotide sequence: TGTGCCAGCAGCGCCCGCCAGGTTCAGCGAGAGACCCAGTACTTC. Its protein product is CASSARQVQRETQYF.

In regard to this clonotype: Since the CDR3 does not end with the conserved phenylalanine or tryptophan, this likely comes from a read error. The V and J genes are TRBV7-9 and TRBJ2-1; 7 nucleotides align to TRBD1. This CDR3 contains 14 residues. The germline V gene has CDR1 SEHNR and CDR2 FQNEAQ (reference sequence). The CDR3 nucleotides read TGTACCAGCAGCTTACGACAGGGATACAATGAGCAGTTCCTC. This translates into CTSSLRQGYNEQFL.

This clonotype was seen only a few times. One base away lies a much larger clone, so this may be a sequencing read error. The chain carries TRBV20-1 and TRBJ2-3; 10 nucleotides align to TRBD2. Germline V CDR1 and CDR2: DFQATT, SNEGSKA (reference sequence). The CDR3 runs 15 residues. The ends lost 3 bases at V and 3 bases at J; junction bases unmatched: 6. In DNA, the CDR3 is TGCAGTGCTAGTTGGGCTAGCGGGAGAACAGATACGCAGTATTTT. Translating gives CSASWASGRTDTQYF.

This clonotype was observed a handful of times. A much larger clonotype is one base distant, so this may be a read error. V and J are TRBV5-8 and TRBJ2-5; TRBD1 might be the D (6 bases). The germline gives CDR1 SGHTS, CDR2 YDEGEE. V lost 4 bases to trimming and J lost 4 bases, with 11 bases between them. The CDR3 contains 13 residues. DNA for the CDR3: TGTGCCAGCAGCAAAGACAGGCCAGAGACCCAGTACTTC. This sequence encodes CASSKDRPETQYF.

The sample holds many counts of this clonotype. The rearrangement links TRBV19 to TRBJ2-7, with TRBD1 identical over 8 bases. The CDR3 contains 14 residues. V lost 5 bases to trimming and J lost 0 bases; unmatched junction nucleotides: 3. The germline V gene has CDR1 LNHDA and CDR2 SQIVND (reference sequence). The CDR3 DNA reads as TGTGCCAGTAGTGCGACAGGGGACTCCTACGAGCAGTACTTC. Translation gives CASSATGDSYEQYF.

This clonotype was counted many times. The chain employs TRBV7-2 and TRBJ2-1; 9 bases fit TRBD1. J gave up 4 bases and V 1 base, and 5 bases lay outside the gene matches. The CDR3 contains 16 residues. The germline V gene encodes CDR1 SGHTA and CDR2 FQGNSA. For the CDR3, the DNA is TGTGCCAGCAGCTTAGTAGGGACAGGGCTATACAATGAGCAGTTCTTC. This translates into CASSLVGTGLYNEQFF.

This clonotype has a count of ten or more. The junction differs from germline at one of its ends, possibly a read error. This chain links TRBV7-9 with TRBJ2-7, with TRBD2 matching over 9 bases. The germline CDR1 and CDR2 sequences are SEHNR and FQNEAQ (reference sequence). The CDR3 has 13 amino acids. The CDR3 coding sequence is TGTGCCAGCAGCTTAGACCCTAGCGGGGCCCAGAAGTTC. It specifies CASSLDPSGAQKF.

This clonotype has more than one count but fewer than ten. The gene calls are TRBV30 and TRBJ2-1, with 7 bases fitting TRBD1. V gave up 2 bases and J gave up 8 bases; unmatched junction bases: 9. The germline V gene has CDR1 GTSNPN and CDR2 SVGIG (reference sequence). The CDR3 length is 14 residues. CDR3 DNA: TGTGCCTGGAGTACGAAGGGGGCGCTATATGAGCAGTTCTTC. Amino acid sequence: CAWSTKGALYEQFF.

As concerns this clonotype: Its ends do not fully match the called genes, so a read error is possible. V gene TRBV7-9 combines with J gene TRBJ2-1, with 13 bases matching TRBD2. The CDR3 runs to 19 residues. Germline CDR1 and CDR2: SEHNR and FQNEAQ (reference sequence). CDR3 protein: CASSALLAGGPSSYNEQLF. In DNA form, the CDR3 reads TGTGCCAGCAGCGCCTTACTAGCGGGAGGGCCCAGCTCCTACAATGAGCAGCTCTTC.